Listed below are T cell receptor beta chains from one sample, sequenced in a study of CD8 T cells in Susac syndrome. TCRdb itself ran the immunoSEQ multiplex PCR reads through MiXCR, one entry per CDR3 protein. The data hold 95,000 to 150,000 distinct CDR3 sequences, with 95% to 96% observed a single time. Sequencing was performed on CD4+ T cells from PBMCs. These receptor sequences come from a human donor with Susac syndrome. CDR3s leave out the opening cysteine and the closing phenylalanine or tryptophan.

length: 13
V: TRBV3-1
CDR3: ASSPEGAGYNEQF

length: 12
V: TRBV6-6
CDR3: ASLNGAARTEAF

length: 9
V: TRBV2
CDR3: ASSLLNEQF

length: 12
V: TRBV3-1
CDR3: ASSHATGWREQF

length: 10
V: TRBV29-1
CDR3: SVSREISGYT

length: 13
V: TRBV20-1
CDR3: SARASAYSNQPQH

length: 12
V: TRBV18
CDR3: ASSQWESNQPQH

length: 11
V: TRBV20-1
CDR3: SARVGGRETQY

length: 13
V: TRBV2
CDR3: ASRAGTDSNQPQH

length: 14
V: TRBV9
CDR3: ASSPRGGLYQETQY

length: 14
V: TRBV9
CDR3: ASSVGGSGTGDEQF

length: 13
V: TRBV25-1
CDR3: ASSPSGSRADTQY

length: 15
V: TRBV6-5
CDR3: ASSSKSPSGHTGELF

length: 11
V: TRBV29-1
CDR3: SVEVPGADTQY

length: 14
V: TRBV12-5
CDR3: ASGYPTSGGTDTQY

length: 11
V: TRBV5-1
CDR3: ASSYRPGHEQF

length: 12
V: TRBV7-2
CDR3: ASSPGSSYNEQF

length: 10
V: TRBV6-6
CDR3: ASDQGGNEQF

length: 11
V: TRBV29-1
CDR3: SVETGSSYEQY

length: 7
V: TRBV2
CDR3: ASSEGAN